This T cell receptor (beta chain) came from a study of glioma-infiltrating T cells (dated by TCRdb to the mid-2010s). General notes on the study: TCR alpha- and beta-chain repertoires were sequenced from glioma tissue, non-neoplastic brain tissue and matched peripheral blood mononuclear cells. To gauge divergence between tissue and blood T-cell populations, every tissue-infiltrating repertoire was compared against the peripheral blood repertoire from the same patient. The paired cohort was made up of three low-grade glioma patients, 7 or 8 primary glioblastoma patients and three non-glioma patients who contributed non-neoplastic brain tissue. Overall study outcomes, separate from this receptor: VJ-independent divergence between tissue and blood was found to be below expectation in non-neoplastic patients but above expectation in all gliomas, particularly low-grade gliomas. Group comparisons were based on small numbers of patients: three non-neoplastic, three low-grade glioma and several glioblastoma patients. Tissue and blood shared very few CDR3 sequences, a result attributed to high CDR3 diversity and limited sampling.

CDR1 is given as ENHRY and CDR2 as SYGVKD, both from the germline V gene. The CDR3 has 15 amino acids, counting the end cysteine and phenylalanine. CDR3 DNA only is kept here, 45 bases in frame from base 1. V lost 0 bases and J lost 3 bases; the stretch between them is 6 bases long. At least ten counts were recorded for this clonotype. This receptor's antigen is unknown. The sample holds no much larger clone one base away, and base qualities are not on file. The iRepertoire nested amplicon-rescue multiplex PCR (arm-PCR) platform was used to amplify TCR alpha and beta CDR3 regions from RNA. For one-step reverse transcription and amplification, 100-400 ng of tissue mRNA or PBMC total RNA was used as input. Following bead purification, Illumina adapters were added by a secondary multiplex PCR, and libraries between 200 and 400 bp were gel-purified. Internal 6-nucleotide barcodes were carried by the libraries and were used for demultiplexing. Libraries were sequenced on an Illumina MiSeq with 2x220 or 2x250 nucleotide paired-end reads. Per the authors' processing: Paired reads were merged using FLASH 1.2.11 and were aligned to the GRCh37 human genome using BWA-MEM, after which TRA and TRB reads were extracted. An IMGT-derived reference of cassette sequences and CDR3 motifs, with pseudogenes included, was used for V and J assignment. Reads were translated in three frames, and productive CDR3s were defined as those with a C...FGXG motif and no stop codons. Unique combinations of V-J cassette pair and CDR3 amino acid sequence were defined as clonotypes. Hamming distance filtering was applied to reads, with thresholds set by the sequence error rate of each sample in mapped regions. TCRdb ran its own pipeline on the public reads, namely fastp trimming at Q25 and MiXCR clone calling, and kept in-frame beta chains. All rows with the same CDR3 protein become a single entry with the most common DNA and genes. TCRdb's processing, not the study's, gives the V and J calls here. The sample table lists about 190,000 distinct CDR3 sequences, over 30% of them with a count of one. Of the sample, just over 20% is held by the ten largest clones.

The specimen sequenced was glioma tissue, nonneoplastic brain tissue, or PBMCs (not recorded which). The chain is assembled from TRBV10-3 and TRBJ1-6, with no confident D gene call. The receptor's source is a human donor with low-grade glioma or glioblastoma, undergoing nonglioma brain surgery, or in good health (not recorded which). The DNA sequence is as follows: TGTGCCATCAGTGAGTCGACGGACTATAATTCACCCCTCCACTTT. Its protein reads: CAISESTDYNSPLHF.